The clone carrying this T cell receptor (beta chain) rates as medium-sized. Antigen unknown. Multiplex touch-down PCR with TRB-A/B primers amplified rearranged V-D-J TRB sequences. TCRdb reprocessed the multiplex PCR reads via MiXCR and lists one record per CDR3 protein. Of thousands of distinct CDR3 sequences in the sample, roughly 31% were seen once. The entry originates in a study of T cell repertoires in aging, cancer and after chemotherapy. Study outcomes and limitations: In hematological cancer patients, infiltrated lymphoid organs may have impaired thymic emigration or peripheral T cell expansion. Loss of evenness, beyond lost richness, contributed to age-related TCR diversity decline in cancer patients.

Amplification of TCR beta used genomic DNA extracted from peripheral blood. Germline lookup yields CDR1 SQVTM and CDR2 ANQGSEA. This CDR3 contains 12 residues. V lost 6 bases and J 7 bases, leaving 15 bases between the germline ends. J is TRBJ1-1 and V is TRBV29-1; TRBD1 is a possible D gene (6 bases). Sequencing input: blood. The TCR sequence derives from a human donor with a blood cancer. CDR3 sequence: CSVAVGGYEAFF. CDR3 DNA: TGCAGCGTCGCCGTTGGGGGCTATGAAGCTTTCTTT.